Sequencing of this T cell receptor (beta chain) was carried out in a study of response to subunit inactivated influenza vaccine. Study conclusions and caveats: The study's authors posited that every seasonal influenza vaccination enlists few new T cells.

Each CDR3 protein is one row after TCRdb ran MiXCR on the RT-PCR reads. The table records roughly 650,000 distinct CDR3 sequences, less than 20% of them present only once. A note on this clonotype: What it binds is unknown.

The ends lost 6 bases at V and 6 bases at J; junction bases unmatched: 9. The CDR3 sequence is 15 residues long. Germline lookup yields CDR1 MGHDK and CDR2 SYGVNS. J is TRBJ2-2 and V is TRBV25-1; 8 bases are a match to TRBD2. The source is a man aged 50-59 years who received an inactivated influenza vaccine. The sample here was PBMCs from blood, taken approximately 13 days after vaccination. The CDR3 DNA reads as TGTGCCAGCAGAGAAAGCGGGAGTCTCTCCGGGGAGCTGTTTTTT. Its protein is CASRESGSLSGELFF. The variable domain in full, completed from reference TRBV25-1 and TRBJ2-2, reads EADIYQTPRYLVIGTGKKITLECSQTMGHDKMYWYQQDPGMELHLIHYSYGVNSTEKGDLSSESTVSRIRTEHFPLTLESARPSHTSQYLCASRESGSLSGELFFGEGSRLTVL.